Following are 14 T cell receptor beta chains from one sample sequenced in a study of control samples from healthy donors and cancer patients. Profiled with immunoSEQ multiplex PCR; TCRdb holds only in-frame clones, not every one. The table lists 70,000 or so clones, around 94% of them singletons. Sample: blood. Receptors originate from a middle-aged woman in good health.

This CDR3 is CASSVETGPQETQYF. The CDR3 nucleotides are TGTGCCAGCAGCGTAGAGACTGGCCCCCAAGAGACCCAGTACTTC. The V call is TRBV7-3, the J call TRBJ2-5; D gene unclear. Trimming cost V 5 bases and J 1 base, with 14 bases left between them. This CDR3 has 15 residues. Looked up from germline, CDR1 is SGHTA and CDR2 is FQGTGA.

The V gene is TRBV19, the J gene TRBJ1-3; D gene ambiguous. V was pared by 9 bases and J by 4 bases, with 19 bases between. Germline V gene sequence: CDR1 LNHDA, CDR2 SQIVND (reference sequence). This CDR3 is built from 15 residues. CDR3 DNA sequence: TGTGCCAGCGCCGACTCGTTGTGGCGCGGAAACACCATATATTTT. It yields the protein CASADSLWRGNTIYF.

The chain carries TRBV5-4 and TRBJ2-7, with D perhaps TRBD1 or TRBD2 (5 bases each). Per the germline V gene, CDR1 is SGHNT and CDR2 is YYREEE (reference sequence). Trimming took off 2 bases at V and 3 bases at J, with 9 bases between the two ends. The CDR3 length is 13 residues. The CDR3 spells CASSLGTDYEQYF. CDR3 DNA sequence: TGTGCCAGCAGCTTAGGGACGGACTACGAGCAGTACTTC. The full variable domain, rest sourced from reference TRBV5-4 and TRBJ2-7, is ETGVTQSPTHLIKTRGQQVTLRCSSQSGHNTVSWYQQALGQGPQFIFQYYREEENGRGNFPPRFSGLQFPNYSSELNVNALELDDSALYLCASSLGTDYEQYFGPGTRLTVT.

The chain has TRBV30 and TRBJ2-1; TRBD2 matches 7 bases. The CDR3 contains 16 residues. Germline values: CDR1 GTSNPN, CDR2 SVGIG (reference sequence). Trimming took 1 base from V and 7 from J; bases not matched to a gene: 13. CDR3 amino acids: CAWSALAEPSRNEQFF. CDR3 coding DNA: TGTGCCTGGAGTGCCCTAGCGGAGCCGTCTCGAAATGAGCAGTTCTTC.

V and J are TRBV9 and TRBJ2-1, with 7 bases that match TRBD2. The germline gives CDR1 SGDLS, CDR2 YYNGEE. J gave up 6 bases and V 6 bases, and 12 bases lay outside the gene matches. The CDR3 sequence is 15 residues long. The chain's CDR3 is CASTEQAGLGNEQFF. CDR3 bases: TGTGCCAGCACCGAGCAAGCGGGGTTAGGCAATGAGCAGTTCTTC.

V usage is TRBV11-2 and J usage is TRBJ2-5; 7 nucleotides agree with TRBD1. V gave up 7 bases and J gave up 3 bases; unmatched junction bases: 5. The germline gives CDR1 SGHAT, CDR2 FQNNGV. This CDR3 region has 13 residues. CDR3 residues: CASTETGKETQYF. The CDR3, as DNA: TGTGCCAGCACCGAGACAGGGAAAGAGACCCAGTACTTC.

J is TRBJ2-1 and V is TRBV7-9; 9 bases line up with TRBD2. V was clipped by 4 bases and J by 7 bases; unmatched bases: 8. This CDR3 has 15 amino acids. Germline V gene data show CDR1 as SEHNR and CDR2 as FQNEAQ (reference sequence). CDR3 amino acids: CASSSSLAGINEQFF. The CDR3 nucleotides are TGTGCCAGCAGCTCCAGCCTAGCGGGAATTAATGAGCAGTTCTTC.

J is TRBJ2-2 and V is TRBV10-3, with 9 positions matching TRBD2. This CDR3 region has 16 residues. Germline-derived CDR1 and CDR2 are ENHRY and SYGVKD. J was trimmed by 4 bases and V by 5 bases; bases with no gene match: 8. The CDR3 here is CAISPHSGGPTGELFF. The CDR3 DNA is TGTGCCATCAGTCCCCATAGCGGGGGACCCACCGGGGAGCTGTTTTTT.

The CDR3 here is CASSDAGTVAQHF. The CDR3, as DNA: TGTGCCAGCAGTGATGCAGGGACTGTGGCCCAGCATTTT. The genes are TRBV6-1 and TRBJ1-5, with D tentatively TRBD1 (5 bases). This CDR3 comprises 13 residues. The V end lost 3 bases, the J end lost 11 bases, and 14 bases lay between the germline ends. Germline-derived CDR1 and CDR2 are MNHNS and SASEGT.

This chain uses TRBV5-4 with TRBJ1-5; no reliable D call. With 2 bases removed from V and 3 bases from J, the gap between germline ends came to 12 bases. Germline V lookup: CDR1 SGHNT, CDR2 YYREEE (reference sequence). The CDR3 totals 15 residues. The CDR3 DNA is TGTGCCAGCAGCTTTGGAGGGTCGGTCAATCAGCCCCAGCATTTT. This gives the protein CASSFGGSVNQPQHF.

The J gene is TRBJ2-1, the V gene TRBV27, with 7 bases lining up with TRBD2. Germline V CDR1 and CDR2: MNHEY, SMNVEV (reference sequence). The CDR3 extends over 17 amino acids. J was trimmed by 1 base and V by 5 bases; bases with no gene match: 11. The CDR3 sequence is CASSPFRGEGSYNEQFF. CDR3 nucleotides: TGTGCCAGCAGTCCCTTTCGCGGGGAGGGTTCCTACAATGAGCAGTTCTTC.

This clone showed up just once. The rearrangement joins TRBV12-5 to TRBJ2-7; 8 nucleotides line up with TRBD2. The CDR3 runs to 15 residues. Germline trimming cut 0 bases from V and 4 bases from J; bases unmatched to any gene: 5. Germline V gene sequence: CDR1 LGHNT, CDR2 FRNRAP. The CDR3 loop reads CASGLVLAGPYEQYF. The CDR3 nucleotides are TGTGCTAGTGGTTTGGTCCTAGCGGGTCCTTACGAGCAGTACTTC.

This clone is a singleton in its sample. V usage is TRBV7-6 and J usage is TRBJ2-7; D is ambiguous. V was clipped by 2 bases and J by 1 base, with 9 bases between them. The CDR3 is 14 residues long. The germline V gene has CDR1 SGHVS and CDR2 FNYEAQ. The CDR3 DNA sequence: TGTGCCAGCAGCTTAAGACAAACTTCCTACGAGCAGTACTTC. Translation: CASSLRQTSYEQYF.

The V gene is TRBV7-8, the J gene TRBJ2-1; 13 nucleotides line up with TRBD2. Trimming at V came to 3 bases and at J to 0 bases, leaving 5 bases not matched to a gene. The CDR3 sequence is 18 residues long. Germline V CDR1 and CDR2: SGHVS, FQNEAQ. The CDR3 coding sequence is TGTGCCAGCAGCTTTCAGCGGACTAGCGGGAGCTCCTACAATGAGCAGTTCTTC. Translating it yields CASSFQRTSGSSYNEQFF.